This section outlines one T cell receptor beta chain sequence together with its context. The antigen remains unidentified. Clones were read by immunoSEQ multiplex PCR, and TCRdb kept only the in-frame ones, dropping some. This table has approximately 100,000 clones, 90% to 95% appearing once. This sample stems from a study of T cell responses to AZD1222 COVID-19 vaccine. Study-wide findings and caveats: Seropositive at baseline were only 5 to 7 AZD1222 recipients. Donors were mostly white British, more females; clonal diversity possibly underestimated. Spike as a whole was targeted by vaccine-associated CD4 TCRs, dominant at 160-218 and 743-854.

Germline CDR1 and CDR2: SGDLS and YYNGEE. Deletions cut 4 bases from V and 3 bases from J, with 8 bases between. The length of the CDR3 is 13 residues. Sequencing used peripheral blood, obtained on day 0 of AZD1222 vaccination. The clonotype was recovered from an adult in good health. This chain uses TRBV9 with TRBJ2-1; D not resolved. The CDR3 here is CASSLRHYNEQFF. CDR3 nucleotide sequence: TGTGCCAGCAGCCTACGTCACTACAATGAGCAGTTCTTC.